The 13 T cell receptor beta chains given below trace back to one sample, sequenced in a study of cytomegalovirus exposure and HLA in healthy donors (dated 2017 in TCRdb). Libraries were prepared through the immunoSEQ multiplex PCR assay. The multiplex PCR relied on a mix of 60 forward primers for TCR Vbeta segments and 13 reverse primers for TCR Jbeta segments. Imported from immuneACCESS, the table was reduced by TCRdb to in-frame sequences with V and J called. These copies leave out some clones; in studies compared against another copy, an unresolved V gene accounts for under half, and the cause of the remainder is not known. The sample records around 99,000 clones, roughly 70% of which are singletons. The ten largest clones take up around 15% of the sample. The source material was PBMCs. Receptor source: a woman in her forties in good health and CMV-seropositive.

The chain recombines TRBV6-1 with TRBJ2-7; D perhaps matches TRBD2 (5 bases). V lost 4 bases and J 7 bases, leaving 8 bases between the germline ends. This CDR3 has 11 amino acids. Germline CDR1 MNHNS, CDR2 SASEGT. The CDR3 protein is CASSGPGEQYF. CDR3 DNA sequence: TGTGCCAGCAGTGGGCCGGGGGAGCAGTACTTC.

The chain uses TRBV30 and TRBJ2-1, with TRBD2 identical over 7 bases. This CDR3 is 14 amino acids long. V was pared by 3 bases and J by 8 bases, with 10 bases of the junction left unmatched. Looked up from germline, CDR1 is GTSNPN and CDR2 is SVGIG (reference sequence). In DNA form, the CDR3 reads TGTGCCTGGAGGGCGCCCGGGAGGATCGATGAGCAGTTCTTC. It specifies CAWRAPGRIDEQFF.

This clone was counted between two and nine times. The rearrangement uses TRBV7-2 and TRBJ2-7; D possibly corresponds to TRBD1 (6 bases). Germline CDR1 SGHTA, CDR2 FQGNSA. The V end was cut by 5 bases, the J end by 2 bases, with 16 bases between. CDR3 length: 15 residues. The CDR3 here is CASSEPLGGPYEQYF. The CDR3 coding sequence is TGTGCCAGCAGCGAGCCTTTAGGGGGTCCCTACGAGCAGTACTTC.

This rearrangement joins TRBV10-3 to TRBJ1-2, with a possible D match to TRBD1 (6 bases). Trimming shortened V by 5 bases and J by 5 bases, and 15 bases separated the two germline ends. The CDR3 totals 14 residues. Germline V gene lookup returns CDR1 ENHRY and CDR2 SYGVKD. Written as DNA, the CDR3 is TGTGCCATCAGTTTAGGACAGTTCGGGTATGGCTACACCTTC. This gives the protein CAISLGQFGYGYTF.

For the CDR3, the DNA is TGTGCCAGCAGCTTGCGAGGCGTACCGTCCTACGAGCAGTACTTC. Its protein product is CASSLRGVPSYEQYF. The chain employs TRBV5-6 and TRBJ2-7, with D uncertain. Germline V CDR1 and CDR2: SGHDT, YYEEEE. The germline V and J ends were trimmed by 1 base and 1 base, with 12 bases remaining between them. This CDR3 region has 15 residues.

The gene calls are TRBV6-5 and TRBJ1-5, with D possibly being TRBD1 (5 bases). V lost 1 base to trimming and J lost 6 bases, with 13 bases between them. From germline, CDR1 is MNHEY and CDR2 SVGAGI. This CDR3 has 15 amino acids. CDR3 DNA sequence: TGTGCCAGCAGTTACTATCCCGGGGGTACTCAGCCCCAGCATTTT. Its translation is CASSYYPGGTQPQHF.

The V gene is TRBV4-1, the J gene TRBJ2-7; 10 nucleotides line up with TRBD2. The CDR3 length is 17 residues. Germline V gene data show CDR1 as MGHRA and CDR2 as YSYEKL. V lost 0 bases and J lost 1; bases outside the gene matches: 6. For the CDR3, the DNA is TGCGCCAGCAGCCAAGATAGGTCTAGCGGGGGTTCCTACGAGCAGTACGTC. Amino acid sequence: CASSQDRSSGGSYEQYV.

This clone has more than one count but fewer than ten. The chain carries TRBV7-8 and TRBJ2-4, with D tentatively TRBD2 (6 bases). This CDR3 comprises 15 residues. Trimming removed 5 bases from V and 8 bases from J, with 19 bases in between. CDR1 is SGHVS and CDR2 is FQNEAQ in the germline V gene. CDR3 in amino acids: CASSADYMTVDIQYF. In nucleotides, the CDR3 is TGTGCCAGCAGCGCGGACTATATGACCGTGGACATTCAGTACTTC.

The chain uses TRBV6-4 and TRBJ1-2, with D possibly being TRBD1 (5 bases). In germline, CDR1 is MRHNA, CDR2 SNTAGT. The CDR3 has 12 amino acids. V was pared by 2 bases and J by 4 bases, with 5 bases between. This chain's CDR3 is CASSDRGYGYTF. The CDR3 nucleotides are TGTGCCAGCAGTGACAGGGGCTATGGCTACACCTTC.

This sequence joins TRBV27 and TRBJ1-1; D gene uncertain. With 0 bases removed from V and 5 bases from J, the gap between germline ends came to 7 bases. Germline values: CDR1 MNHEY, CDR2 SMNVEV (reference sequence). The CDR3 loop spans 13 amino acids. This chain's CDR3 is CASSLSPRTEAFF. The CDR3 region has the DNA TGTGCCAGCAGTTTATCACCGAGGACTGAAGCTTTCTTT.

The chain uses TRBV7-2 and TRBJ2-5, with 10 positions matching TRBD1. This CDR3 is built from 14 residues. V shed 5 bases and J 4 bases; nucleotides not matched to a gene: 4. Per the germline V gene, CDR1 is SGHTA and CDR2 is FQGNSA. In DNA, the CDR3 is TGTGCCAGCAGCCGGGACAGGGGTCCAGAGACCCAGTACTTC. Amino acid sequence: CASSRDRGPETQYF.

In its sample, this clone was seen once. The chain is built from TRBV4-3 and TRBJ1-2; D remains ambiguous. The germline gives CDR1 LGHNA, CDR2 YSLEER. V lost 0 bases and J 3 bases, leaving 14 bases between the germline ends. The CDR3 consists of 16 residues. The chain's CDR3 is CASSQDRGPIDYGYTF. In DNA, the CDR3 is TGCGCCAGCAGCCAAGATCGCGGCCCAATCGACTATGGCTACACCTTC.

V gene TRBV27 combines with J gene TRBJ2-3, with 9 bases identical to TRBD2. The CDR3 sequence is 16 residues long. V lost 6 bases to trimming and J lost 2 bases; unmatched junction nucleotides: 9. Germline V gene sequence: CDR1 MNHEY, CDR2 SMNVEV (reference sequence). CDR3 bases: TGTGCCAGCAGCCTCTTTAGCGGGGGAACCACAGATACGCAGTATTTT. Protein sequence: CASSLFSGGTTDTQYF.